These 15 T cell receptor beta chains originate from one sample sequenced in a study of blood T cell repertoires in COVID-19. Measured with immunoSEQ multiplex PCR; TCRdb has only the in-frame clones, and not every one. The sample has more than 95,000 clones; over 65% are singletons. Sequencing was carried out using peripheral blood. Receptors originate from a man between 25 and 39 years old with acute or convalescent COVID-19.

The chain uses TRBV19 and TRBJ1-1; 7 bases match TRBD1. The CDR3 spans 14 residues. Germline lookup yields CDR1 LNHDA and CDR2 SQIVND (reference sequence). V lost 5 bases and J lost 4; bases outside the gene matches: 7. The CDR3 is CASSVRDSSTEAFF. The DNA of the CDR3 is TGTGCCAGTAGTGTCCGGGACAGCAGCACTGAAGCTTTCTTT.

J is TRBJ2-2 and V is TRBV9; D possibly corresponds to TRBD1 (6 bases). The germline CDR1 and CDR2 sequences are SGDLS and YYNGEE. There are 13 residues in the CDR3. V dropped 3 bases and J dropped 6 bases, with 9 bases sitting between them. This chain's CDR3 is CASSARGPGELFF. In DNA, the CDR3 is TGTGCCAGCAGCGCCAGGGGTCCCGGGGAGCTGTTTTTT.

V and J are TRBV7-2 and TRBJ2-7; no clear D. With 1 base removed from V and 2 bases from J, the gap between germline ends came to 6 bases. Germline V gene data show CDR1 as SGHTA and CDR2 as FQGNSA. The CDR3 length is 13 residues. The CDR3 protein is CASSLGDPYEQYF. CDR3 nucleotides: TGTGCCAGCAGCTTAGGAGATCCCTACGAGCAGTACTTC.

In its sample, this clone was seen a few times. The chain uses TRBV7-2 and TRBJ2-1; D not certain. CDR3 length equals 14 residues. The V gene's germline CDR1 is SGHTA and CDR2 FQGNSA. V dropped 1 base and J dropped 3 bases, with 7 bases sitting between them. The CDR3 bases are TGTGCCAGCAGCTTAGTTCAGTTCTACAATGAGCAGTTCTTC. Amino acids: CASSLVQFYNEQFF.

This clone appeared a few times. The chain links TRBV6-1 to TRBJ1-2, with D perhaps matching TRBD1 (6 bases). The V and J ends lost 3 bases and 6 bases respectively, with 23 bases between them. Germline CDR1 MNHNS, CDR2 SASEGT. This CDR3 spans 17 amino acids. CDR3 in amino acids: CASSDQITGQRPDGYTF. CDR3 DNA sequence: TGTGCCAGCAGTGACCAAATTACAGGACAGCGGCCCGATGGCTACACCTTC.

This clone was seen a handful of times. The V call is TRBV6-1, the J call TRBJ2-1, with TRBD2 identical over 12 bases. The CDR3 runs to 15 residues. With V trimmed by 3 bases and J by 7 bases, 4 bases remained unmatched. Germline assignment: CDR1 MNHNS and CDR2 SASEGT. CDR3 loop: CASSDLAGGGNEQFF. The CDR3 DNA follows: TGTGCCAGCAGTGATCTAGCGGGAGGGGGGAATGAGCAGTTCTTC.

CDR3 region: CASSEGGGGDQETQYF. The CDR3 nucleotides read TGTGCCAGCAGTGAGGGGGGCGGGGGGGACCAAGAGACCCAGTACTTC. This chain joins TRBV2 and TRBJ2-5; 9 positions agree with TRBD2. The CDR3 loop spans 16 amino acids. Germline V gene sequence: CDR1 SNHLY, CDR2 FYNNEI. The junction had 5 bases not matched to a gene; V was cut back by 3 bases and J by 0 bases.

The rearrangement joins TRBV3-1 (or the pseudogene TRBV3-2) to TRBJ1-2; D uncertain. There are 14 residues in the CDR3. Germline CDR1 and CDR2: LGHDT and YNNKEL (reference sequence). V was trimmed by 0 bases and J by 8 bases, leaving 13 bases between them. This CDR3 is CASSQEKGGFGYTF. The CDR3 region has the DNA TGTGCCAGCAGCCAAGAGAAGGGAGGCTTCGGCTACACCTTC.

The rearrangement uses TRBV5-1 and TRBJ2-7, with 8 bases that match TRBD1. Per the germline V gene, CDR1 is SGHRS and CDR2 is YFSETQ. The V gene end was trimmed by 4 bases and the J gene end by 4 bases; junction bases not matched to a gene: 10. The CDR3 length is 15 residues. The CDR3 DNA reads TGCGCCAGCAGCCCTCGACAGGGGATGAGGTACGAGCAGTACGTC. It is translated as CASSPRQGMRYEQYV.

The rearrangement uses TRBV2 and TRBJ2-2, with 7 bases aligning to TRBD2. The CDR3 sequence is 18 residues long. Losses at the gene ends were 4 bases for V and 0 bases for J; bases not matched to a gene: 11. CDR1 is SNHLY, CDR2 FYNNEI, per germline. Here the CDR3 DNA reads TGTGCCAGCAGTGGTGGACTAGGGCTCTACGCGAACACCGGGGAGCTGTTTTTT. Translated, it gives CASSGGLGLYANTGELFF. The full variable domain, with the rest looked up from reference TRBV2 and TRBJ2-2, is EPEVTQTPSHQVTQMGQEVILRCVPISNHLYFYWYRQILGQKVEFLVSFYNNEISEKSEIFDDQFSVERPDGSNFTLKIRSTKLEDSAMYFCASSGGLGLYANTGELFFGEGSRLTVL.

This chain joins TRBV9 and TRBJ1-1; D not resolved. Trimming stripped 4 bases from V and 5 bases from J, with 12 bases between. The germline V gene encodes CDR1 SGDLS and CDR2 YYNGEE. This CDR3 is built from 13 residues. CDR3 sequence: CASSPRFQTEAFF. CDR3 DNA: TGTGCCAGCAGCCCCCGGTTTCAAACTGAAGCTTTCTTT.

This chain links TRBV5-5 with TRBJ2-7; perhaps TRBD1 as D (6 bases). Trimming took 2 bases from V and 0 from J, leaving 9 bases between them. Per germline, CDR1 SGHKS and CDR2 YYEKEE (reference sequence). This CDR3 has 14 amino acids. The DNA of the CDR3 is TGTGCCAGCAGCTTAACAGGGAACTCCTACGAGCAGTACTTC. Its translation: CASSLTGNSYEQYF.

This clone was seen just once. The chain carries TRBV10-3 and TRBJ1-5; tentatively, D is TRBD1 (6 bases). V was cut by 0 bases and J by 7 bases, with 13 bases left in between. The germline CDR1 and CDR2 sequences are ENHRY and SYGVKD. This CDR3 contains 15 residues. The CDR3 DNA sequence: TGTGCCATCAGTGAGTCCCTGGGGGGGGGCCAGCCCCAGCATTTT. Protein sequence: CAISESLGGGQPQHF.

This chain uses TRBV6-2 or TRBV6-3 with TRBJ2-5; 8 bases align to TRBD1. The V segment lost 5 bases and the J segment 4 bases; nucleotides outside the gene matches: 12. Germline V gives CDR1 MNHEY, CDR2 SVGEGT. This CDR3 spans 16 amino acids. CDR3 region: CASSNQLTGVVETQYF. The CDR3 nucleotides are TGTGCCAGCAGTAATCAGCTGACAGGGGTGGTAGAGACCCAGTACTTC.

The chain links TRBV19 to TRBJ2-5; D perhaps matches TRBD2 (6 bases). V was clipped by 3 bases and J by 4 bases, with 12 bases between them. The CDR3 runs to 14 residues. Germline V gene sequence: CDR1 LNHDA, CDR2 SQIVND (reference sequence). The CDR3 nucleotides are TGTGCCAGTAGTATCGGGCACGGGAGAGAGACCCAGTACTTC. Its protein product is CASSIGHGRETQYF.